This is a list of T cell receptor beta chains from one sample in a study of T cells in Graves' hyperthyroidism and ophthalmopathy. Each CDR3 protein gets one entry after TCRdb re-called the multiplex PCR reads with MiXCR. The sample includes 600,000 to 750,000 distinct CDR3 sequences, about 18% of them seen just once. Sequenced sample: blood. These TCRs come from a middle-aged man with Graves' hyperthyroidism. Each CDR3 is given with its conserved first and last residue. The D gene is left open where the match is weak. Where a row states a size, it is once, few, many or the class of an expanded clone; other rows omit it.

D gene	V gene	clone size	J gene	CDR3 protein	CDR3 DNA
TRBD2	TRBV7-2	many	TRBJ2-3	CASSLGVAGTTDTQYF	TGTGCCAGCAGCCTTGGTGTAGCGGGAACCACAGATACGCAGTATTTT
TRBD1	TRBV20-1	few	TRBJ2-7	CSFDRGYSYEQYF	TGCAGTTTCGACAGGGGCTATTCCTACGAGCAGTACTTC
NA	TRBV6-1	many	TRBJ1-1	CASSEFPNTEAFF	TGTGCCAGCAGTGAATTTCCGAACACTGAAGCTTTCTTT
NA	TRBV12-3/TRBV12-4	NA	TRBJ1-4	CASRAGFNEKLFF	TGTGCCAGCAGGGCAGGGTTTAATGAAAAACTGTTTTTT
TRBD1	TRBV12-3/TRBV12-4	many	TRBJ1-1	CASSWDRGHTEAFF	TGTGCCAGCAGTTGGGACAGGGGTCACACTGAAGCTTTCTTT
NA	TRBV6-1	many	TRBJ2-5	CASSLGKETQYF	TGTGCCAGCAGTTTGGGGAAGGAGACCCAGTACTTC
NA	TRBV19	NA	TRBJ2-7	CASSITKSSYEQYF	TGTGCCAGTAGTATTACCAAGAGCTCCTACGAGCAGTACTTC
TRBD2	TRBV13	NA	TRBJ2-7	CASSISGGPSYEQYF	TGTGCCAGCAGCATTAGCGGGGGCCCTTCCTACGAGCAGTACTTC
TRBD2	TRBV27	many	TRBJ2-3	CASSSPTRYLAGATDTQYF	TGTGCCAGCAGTTCCCCGACACGATACTTAGCGGGAGCGACAGATACGCAGTATTTT
TRBD2	TRBV7-2	many	TRBJ2-7	CASSFGAGGQYEQYF	TGTGCCAGCAGCTTTGGAGCGGGAGGTCAATACGAGCAGTACTTC
NA	TRBV20-1	many	TRBJ2-7	CSARGPVGRWEQYF	TGCAGTGCTAGAGGCCCAGTGGGGAGGTGGGAGCAGTACTTC
NA	TRBV27	many	TRBJ2-7	CASSLMGEIGTYEQYF	TGTGCCAGCAGTTTAATGGGGGAGATAGGCACCTACGAGCAGTACTTC
NA	TRBV7-8	many	TRBJ1-1	CASSLSPYPGHTEAFF	TGTGCCAGCAGCTTATCACCCTACCCGGGTCACACTGAAGCTTTCTTT
NA	TRBV29-1	NA	TRBJ2-7	CSVSTGVQSPYEQYF	TGCAGCGTCTCCACCGGGGTCCAATCCCCCTACGAGCAGTACTTC
TRBD1	TRBV18	few	TRBJ1-5	CASSPTGVNQPQHF	TGTGCCAGCTCACCCACAGGGGTCAATCAGCCCCAGCATTTT
NA	TRBV28	many	TRBJ2-7	CASSGQSIYEQYF	TGTGCCAGCAGTGGCCAGTCTATCTACGAGCAGTACTTC
NA	TRBV5-1	many	TRBJ1-1	CASSRLTSQRDTEAFF	TGCGCCAGCAGCCGATTGACTTCTCAAAGGGACACTGAAGCTTTCTTT
NA	TRBV10-3	few	TRBJ1-3	CAISPAGNTIYF	TGTGCCATCAGCCCCGCAGGAAACACCATATATTTT
TRBD2	TRBV12-3/TRBV12-4	many	TRBJ2-1	CASSLGLAAEQFF	TGTGCCAGCAGTTTAGGACTAGCGGCTGAGCAGTTCTTC
TRBD2	TRBV6-5	few	TRBJ2-7	CASSYSPSGSYEQYF	TGTGCCAGCAGTTACTCGCCGAGCGGGAGCTACGAGCAGTACTTC
NA	TRBV28	many	TRBJ2-5	CASSRPRETQYF	TGTGCCAGCAGCCGCCCTCGAGAGACCCAGTACTTC
TRBD1	TRBV2	NA	TRBJ1-5	CARGQGANQPQHF	TGTGCCAGGGGACAGGGTGCCAATCAGCCCCAGCATTTT
NA	TRBV24-1	NA	TRBJ2-2	CATSAGGVYTGELFF	TGTGCCACCAGTGCAGGCGGGGTGTACACCGGGGAGCTGTTTTTT
NA	TRBV27	few	TRBJ2-4	CASSSHLAKNIQYF	TGTGCCAGCAGCTCACACTTAGCCAAAAACATTCAGTACTTC
NA	TRBV11-2	NA	TRBJ1-1	CASRAMGVSTEAFF	TGTGCCAGCAGGGCTATGGGGGTGAGCACTGAAGCTTTCTTT
NA	TRBV2	many	TRBJ1-5	CASSPAGGNQPQHF	TGTGCCAGCAGCCCAGCGGGGGGCAATCAGCCCCAGCATTTT
NA	TRBV12-3/TRBV12-4	many	TRBJ1-1	CASSRNNGLEAFF	TGTGCCAGCAGTCGTAACAACGGTCTGGAGGCTTTCTTT
NA	TRBV2	many	TRBJ2-1	CASSEEAYNEQFF	TGTGCCAGCAGTGAGGAAGCCTACAATGAGCAGTTCTTC
NA	TRBV6-1	few	TRBJ1-4	CASSSKVQSLGKLFF	TGTGCCAGCAGTTCAAAGGTTCAGTCGCTTGGAAAACTGTTTTTT
TRBD2	TRBV2	many	TRBJ2-5	CASSDTSGSQTQYF	TGTGCCAGCAGTGATACTAGCGGGAGCCAGACCCAGTACTTC
TRBD2	TRBV7-2	NA	TRBJ2-7	CASSHPGGGEQYF	TGTGCCAGCAGCCACCCTGGGGGGGGCGAGCAGTACTTC
TRBD2	TRBV4-1	NA	TRBJ2-1	CASSQDTSGYYNEQFF	TGCGCCAGCAGCCAGGATACTAGCGGCTACTACAATGAGCAGTTCTTC
NA	TRBV5-1	many	TRBJ2-7	CASSSQTETGEQYF	TGCGCCAGCAGCTCCCAAACTGAAACGGGGGAGCAGTACTTC
NA	TRBV6-1	many	TRBJ1-1	CASSPGHQNTEAFF	TGTGCCAGCAGTCCGGGACATCAGAACACTGAAGCTTTCTTT
TRBD1	TRBV27	many	TRBJ2-7	CASRPGQGLTYEQYF	TGTGCCAGCAGACCGGGACAGGGCTTAACCTACGAGCAGTACTTC
NA	TRBV19	NA	TRBJ2-2	CATTQRNTGELFF	TGTGCCACCACCCAGCGGAACACCGGGGAGCTGTTTTTT
TRBD1	TRBV28	few	TRBJ1-2	CASSPTTGGIYGYTF	TGTGCCAGCAGTCCGACGACAGGGGGTATCTATGGCTACACCTTC
NA	TRBV12-3/TRBV12-4	many	TRBJ1-1	CASSLALGESTEAFF	TGTGCCAGCAGTTTAGCGCTAGGAGAGAGCACTGAAGCTTTCTTT
NA	TRBV7-9	many	TRBJ1-1	CASSRQMNTEAFF	TGTGCCAGCAGCCGACAGATGAACACTGAAGCTTTCTTT
TRBD2	TRBV30	many	TRBJ2-1	CAWRAPTGTSGSNEQFF	TGTGCCTGGAGGGCCCCCACCGGGACTAGCGGGAGCAATGAGCAGTTCTTC
TRBD1	TRBV28	NA	TRBJ2-5	CASRTGGQETQYF	TGTGCCAGCCGGACAGGGGGCCAAGAGACCCAGTACTTC
NA	TRBV29-1	NA	TRBJ1-5	CSVVTDSNQPQHF	TGCAGCGTGGTGACAGATAGCAATCAGCCCCAGCATTTT
NA	TRBV5-4	few	TRBJ2-1	CASSSPMGIDEQFF	TGTGCCAGCAGCTCCCCTATGGGAATCGATGAGCAGTTCTTC
NA	TRBV5-6	NA	TRBJ2-7	CASTLTGVWEQYF	TGTGCCAGCACTCTAACGGGGGTCTGGGAGCAGTACTTC
NA	TRBV28	NA	TRBJ1-2	CASRLQGNYGYTF	TGTGCCAGCAGGCTCCAGGGAAACTATGGCTACACCTTC
NA	TRBV9	NA	TRBJ1-1	CASSVASGDTEAFF	TGTGCCAGCAGCGTAGCTTCAGGGGACACTGAAGCTTTCTTT
TRBD2	TRBV20-1	many	TRBJ2-1	CSAREGREDYNEQFF	TGCAGTGCTAGAGAGGGGCGGGAGGACTACAATGAGCAGTTCTTC
NA	TRBV2	many	TRBJ1-1	CASSGYGGSMNTEAFF	TGTGCCAGCAGTGGCTACGGGGGATCCATGAACACTGAAGCTTTCTTT
NA	TRBV20-1	NA	TRBJ2-1	CSARFRRGGGEQFF	TGCAGTGCTAGATTTCGGCGTGGGGGAGGAGAGCAGTTCTTC